This T cell receptor beta chain was observed in a study of long-term antiretroviral therapy in people with HIV. General study findings and limits: Viral resistance, ART adherence and therapy changes all lacked available data. ART-treated samples gained diversity yet remained below transplant donor controls. HIV repertoires covered narrower CDR3 length ranges than controls did.

In the case of this clone: Its antigen is not known.

With survey level as its setting, the immunoSEQ assay was v3.0. Using immunoSEQ multiplex PCR, the repertoire was profiled, and TCRdb retains in-frame clones only, with some absent. The data show about 20,000 clones, less than 85% seen once. This CDR3 region has 16 residues. V lost 5 bases, J lost 7 bases, and 21 bases lay in between. Looked up from germline, CDR1 is SEHNR and CDR2 is FQNEAQ (reference sequence). The chain links TRBV7-9 to TRBJ2-1, with a possible D match to TRBD2 (7 bases). This sample comprised unsorted PBMCs, obtained 2.4 to 2.5 years after starting antiretroviral therapy. This TCR derives from a middle-aged man with HIV. CDR3 DNA: TGTGCCAGCAGCCCCGGGGGGCGGGGGTATCTAAATGAGCAGTTCTTC. It codes for CASSPGGRGYLNEQFF.